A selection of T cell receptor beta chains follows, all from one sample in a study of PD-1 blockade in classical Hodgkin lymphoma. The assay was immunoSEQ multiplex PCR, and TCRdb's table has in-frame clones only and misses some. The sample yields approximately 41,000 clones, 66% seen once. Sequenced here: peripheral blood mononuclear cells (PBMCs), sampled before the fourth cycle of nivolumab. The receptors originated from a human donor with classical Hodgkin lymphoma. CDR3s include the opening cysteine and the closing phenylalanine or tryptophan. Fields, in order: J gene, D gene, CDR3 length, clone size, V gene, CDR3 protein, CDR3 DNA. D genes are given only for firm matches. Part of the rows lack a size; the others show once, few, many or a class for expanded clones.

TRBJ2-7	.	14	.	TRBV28	CASSPPGHNYEQYF	TGTGCCAGCAGTCCTCCGGGACACAACTACGAGCAGTACTTC
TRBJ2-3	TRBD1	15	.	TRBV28	CASRSPGQGIDTQYF	TGTGCCAGCAGGTCTCCGGGACAGGGGATAGATACGCAGTATTTT
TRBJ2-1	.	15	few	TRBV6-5	CASSYSYSRVDEQFF	TGTGCCAGCAGTTACTCGTATTCTAGGGTAGATGAGCAGTTCTTC
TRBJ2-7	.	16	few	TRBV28	CASSFAGTTSSYEQYF	TGTGCCAGCAGTTTCGCCGGGACCACCTCTTCCTACGAGCAGTACTTC
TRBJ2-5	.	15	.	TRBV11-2	CASSPYSGPQVTQYF	TGTGCCAGCAGCCCCTACTCGGGGCCGCAGGTGACCCAGTACTTC
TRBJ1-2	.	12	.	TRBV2	CASRGGGYGYTF	TGTGCCAGCCGCGGGGGAGGGTATGGCTACACCTTC
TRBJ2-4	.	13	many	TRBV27	CASSLTAKNIQYF	TGTGCCAGCAGTTTAACAGCCAAAAACATTCAGTACTTC
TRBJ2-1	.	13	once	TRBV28	CASTLFDSNEQFF	TGTGCCAGCACCCTATTCGACAGCAATGAGCAGTTCTTC
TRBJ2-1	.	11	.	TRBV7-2	CASSPKSEQFF	TGTGCCAGCAGCCCCAAAAGTGAGCAGTTCTTC
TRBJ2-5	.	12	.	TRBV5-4	CASGREQETQYF	TGTGCCAGCGGCCGGGAGCAAGAGACCCAGTACTTC
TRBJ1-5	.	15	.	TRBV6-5	CASSSRGHSNQPQHF	TGTGCCAGCAGTTCCAGGGGACATAGCAATCAGCCCCAGCATTTT
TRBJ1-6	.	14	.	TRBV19	CASSAGTDDSPLHF	TGTGCCAGTAGTGCCGGGACCGATGATTCACCCCTCCACTTT
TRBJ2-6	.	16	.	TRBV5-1	CASSSALGSGANVLTF	TGCGCCAGCAGTTCGGCTCTGGGATCTGGGGCCAACGTCCTGACTTTC
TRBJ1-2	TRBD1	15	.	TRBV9	CASSAGGDRARGYTF	TGTGCCAGCAGCGCTGGTGGGGACAGGGCTAGGGGCTACACCTTC
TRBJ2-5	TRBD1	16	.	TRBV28	CASRRYGDREGETQYF	TGTGCCAGCAGACGTTATGGGGACAGGGAGGGAGAGACCCAGTACTTC
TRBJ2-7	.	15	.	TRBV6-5	CASVPHPGGAYEQYF	TGTGCCAGCGTACCCCATCCAGGGGGGGCCTACGAGCAGTACTTC
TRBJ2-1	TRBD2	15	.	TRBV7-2	CASSLETSGIGEQFF	TGTGCCAGCAGCTTAGAAACTAGCGGGATAGGTGAGCAGTTCTTC
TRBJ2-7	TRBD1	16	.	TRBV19	CASSTVGQGGPYEQYF	TGTGCCAGTAGTACGGTAGGACAGGGGGGGCCCTACGAGCAGTACTTC
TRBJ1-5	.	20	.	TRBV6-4	CASSDPLEGGPIISNQPQHF	TGTGCCAGCAGTGACCCACTCGAGGGTGGACCGATAATTAGCAATCAGCCCCAGCATTTT
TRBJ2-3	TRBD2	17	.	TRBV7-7	CASSPSGRATSTDTQYF	TGTGCCAGCAGCCCGAGCGGGAGGGCTACTAGCACAGATACGCAGTATTTT
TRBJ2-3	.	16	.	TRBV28	CASSSPGPTVVDTQYF	TGTGCCAGCAGTTCACCAGGACCTACCGTGGTAGATACGCAGTATTTT
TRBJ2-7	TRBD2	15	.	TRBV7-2	CASTVTSGGSYEQYF	TGTGCCAGCACCGTTACTAGCGGGGGCTCCTACGAGCAGTACTTC
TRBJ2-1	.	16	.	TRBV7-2	CASSLMGVGSYNEQFF	TGTGCCAGCAGCTTAATGGGCGTTGGGTCCTACAATGAGCAGTTCTTC
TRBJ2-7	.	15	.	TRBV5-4	CASSSVSSRHYEQYF	TGTGCCAGCAGCTCCGTTTCCAGTCGTCACTACGAGCAGTACTTC
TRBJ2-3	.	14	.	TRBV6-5	CASSYGSGGMPQYF	TGTGCCAGCAGTTACGGTTCAGGGGGGATGCCGCAGTATTTT
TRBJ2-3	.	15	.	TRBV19	CASSIAGIATDTQYF	TGTGCCAGTAGTATAGCGGGGATTGCCACAGATACGCAGTATTTT
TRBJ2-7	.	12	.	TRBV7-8	CASSATLYEQYF	TGTGCCAGCAGCGCGACGCTCTACGAGCAGTACTTC
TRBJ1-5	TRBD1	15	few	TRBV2	CASSGNRGPNQPQHF	TGTGCCAGCAGCGGAAACAGGGGCCCTAATCAGCCCCAGCATTTT
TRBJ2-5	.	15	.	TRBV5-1	CASSQAGTIQETQYF	TGCGCCAGCAGCCAGGCCGGGACAATCCAAGAGACCCAGTACTTC
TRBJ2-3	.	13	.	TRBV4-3	CASSQDLGDTQYF	TGCGCCAGCAGCCAAGATCTCGGAGATACGCAGTATTTT
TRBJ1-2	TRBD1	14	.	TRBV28	CASSWGDRDYGYTF	TGTGCCAGCAGTTGGGGGGACAGGGACTATGGCTACACCTTC
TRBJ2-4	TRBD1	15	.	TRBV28	CASSPDRGRRNIQYF	TGTGCCAGCAGTCCTGACAGGGGGCGCAGGAACATTCAGTACTTC
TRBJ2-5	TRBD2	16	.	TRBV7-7	CASSLKLAGALGTQYF	TGTGCCAGCAGCTTAAAACTAGCGGGGGCCCTGGGGACCCAGTACTTC
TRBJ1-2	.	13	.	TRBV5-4	CASSHKQGSGYTF	TGTGCCAGCAGCCATAAACAGGGTAGCGGCTACACCTTC
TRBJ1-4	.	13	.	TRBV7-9	CASPGGSNEKLFF	TGTGCCAGCCCGGGGGGGTCTAATGAAAAACTGTTTTTT
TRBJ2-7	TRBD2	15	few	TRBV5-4	CASSLIAGGTYEQYF	TGTGCCAGCAGCTTGATCGCGGGGGGGACCTACGAGCAGTACTTC
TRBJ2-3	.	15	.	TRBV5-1	CASSLVHPIADTQYF	TGCGCCAGCAGCTTGGTACACCCCATCGCAGATACGCAGTATTTT
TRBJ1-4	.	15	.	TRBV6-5	CASSYSLDINEKLFF	TGTGCCAGCAGTTACTCGCTGGATATTAATGAAAAACTGTTTTTT
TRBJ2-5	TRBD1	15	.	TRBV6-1	CASSGQGGKRETQYF	TGTGCCAGCAGTGGACAGGGTGGGAAGAGGGAGACCCAGTACTTC
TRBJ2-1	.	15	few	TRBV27	CASSLLTGLYNEQFF	TGTGCCAGCAGTTTATTAACGGGACTCTACAATGAGCAGTTCTTC
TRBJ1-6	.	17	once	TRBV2	CASSENFGGGVRSPLHF	TGTGCCAGCAGTGAAAATTTCGGTGGGGGGGTACGATCACCCCTCCACTTT
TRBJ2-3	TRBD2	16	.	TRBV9	CASSGLAGGAADTQYF	TGTGCCAGCAGCGGACTAGCGGGAGGGGCGGCAGATACGCAGTATTTT
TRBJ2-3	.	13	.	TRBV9	CASSVDLKNTQYF	TGTGCCAGCAGCGTAGATCTGAAAAATACGCAGTATTTT
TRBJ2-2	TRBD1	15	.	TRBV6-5	CASYPGQGRAGELFF	TGTGCCAGTTATCCGGGACAGGGTCGCGCCGGGGAGCTGTTTTTT
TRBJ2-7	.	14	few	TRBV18	CASSPDIGDYEQYF	TGTGCCAGCTCTCCTGACATAGGAGACTACGAGCAGTACTTC
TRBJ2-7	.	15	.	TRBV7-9	CASSIGTAYLNEQYF	TGTGCCAGCAGCATCGGGACGGCCTATCTAAACGAGCAGTACTTC
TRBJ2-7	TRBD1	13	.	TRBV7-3	CASSMGQVGEQYF	TGTGCCAGCAGCATGGGACAGGTGGGCGAGCAGTACTTC
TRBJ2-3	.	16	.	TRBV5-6	CASSLVRAREADTQYF	TGTGCCAGCAGCCTAGTTAGGGCGAGGGAGGCAGATACGCAGTATTTT
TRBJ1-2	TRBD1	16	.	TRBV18	CASSPPAQGANYGYTF	TGTGCCAGCTCACCGCCGGCCCAGGGGGCTAACTATGGCTACACCTTC
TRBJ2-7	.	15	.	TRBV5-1	CASSFEAGTGYEQYF	TGCGCCAGCAGCTTTGAGGCAGGGACGGGCTACGAGCAGTACTTC
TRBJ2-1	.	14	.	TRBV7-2	CASSLSSSYNEQFF	TGTGCCAGCAGCTTAAGTAGCTCCTACAATGAGCAGTTCTTC
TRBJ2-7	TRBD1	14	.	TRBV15	CATSRDRVSYEQYF	TGTGCCACCAGCAGGGACAGGGTCTCCTACGAGCAGTACTTC
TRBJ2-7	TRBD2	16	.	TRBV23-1	CASSQRASGLHYEQYF	TGCGCCAGCAGTCAAAGGGCTAGCGGGCTACACTACGAGCAGTACTTC
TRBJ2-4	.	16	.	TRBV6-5	CASSSDRTIAKNIQYF	TGTGCCAGCAGTTCGGACAGGACTATAGCCAAAAACATTCAGTACTTC
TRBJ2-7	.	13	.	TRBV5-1	CASSLTAPYEQYF	TGCGCCAGCAGCTTGACAGCCCCCTACGAGCAGTACTTC
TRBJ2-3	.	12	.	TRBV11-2	CASSYVVDTQYF	TGTGCCAGCAGCTACGTGGTGGATACGCAGTATTTT
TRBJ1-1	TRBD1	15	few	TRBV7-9	CASSYDDRANTEAFF	TGTGCCAGCAGCTACGATGACAGGGCGAACACTGAAGCTTTCTTT